This T cell receptor beta chain was retrieved from a study of cytomegalovirus exposure and HLA in healthy donors. PCR employed 60 Vbeta and 13 Jbeta primers. TCRdb's copy holds only in-frame clones and misses some; the assay was immunoSEQ multiplex PCR. The profile covers approximately 100,000 clones, with about two thirds appearing a single time and less than 3% taken by the ten largest. This clone was detected a few times. Unrecorded immune exposure was likely among donors, who were nominally healthy when sampled. The CDR3 consists of 14 residues. Losses at the gene ends were 1 base for V and 4 bases for J; bases not matched to a gene: 2. Germline CDR1 is LNHDA and CDR2 is SQIVND (reference sequence).

The sequenced material came from PBMCs. The clonotype was recovered from a female donor in good health and CMV-seronegative. J is TRBJ1-1 and V is TRBV19; TRBD1 agrees at 8 bases. The CDR3 coding sequence is TGTGCCAGTAGTATAGCAGGGGGCGTCACTGAAGCTTTCTTT. Residues: CASSIAGGVTEAFF.